These 3 T cell receptor beta chains share one sample of origin, sequenced in a study of identical twins. One entry per CDR3 protein results from TCRdb running MiXCR on the 5' RACE reads. The sample contains 200,000 to 300,000 distinct CDR3 sequences, about 13% of which appear only once. This sample was also put to use in a study of yellow fever vaccine responses in identical twins.

Sample: memory (CD45RO+) T cells sorted from blood. Receptors originate from a woman under 30 in good health.

This chain uses TRBV7-2 with TRBJ2-7; 12 bases align to TRBD1. The ends lost 2 bases at V and 0 bases at J; junction bases unmatched: 8. CDR1 SGHTA and CDR2 FQGNSA come from the germline V gene. This CDR3 has 18 amino acids. CDR3 in amino acids: CASSLSGQGAPSSYEQYF. The CDR3 nucleotides are TGTGCCAGCAGCTTATCGGGACAGGGGGCTCCAAGCTCCTACGAGCAGTACTTC.

This chain joins TRBV3-1 and TRBJ2-3, with TRBD2 identical over 8 bases. J was trimmed by 2 bases and V by 3 bases; bases with no gene match: 7. This CDR3 region has 16 residues. CDR1 LGHDT and CDR2 YNNKEL come from the germline V gene (reference sequence). The CDR3 DNA sequence: TGTGCCAGCAGCCATTACGTAGCGGGGCCCACAGATACGCAGTATTTT. Protein product: CASSHYVAGPTDTQYF.

The chain carries TRBV20-1 and TRBJ2-2; D gene unclear. The germline CDR1 and CDR2 sequences are DFQATT and SNEGSKA (reference sequence). V was trimmed by 3 bases and J by 4 bases, leaving 9 bases between them. The CDR3 consists of 13 residues. CDR3 DNA: TGCAGTGCTAGTACCCAAGCCACCGGGGAGCTGTTTTTT. Its translation: CSASTQATGELFF.